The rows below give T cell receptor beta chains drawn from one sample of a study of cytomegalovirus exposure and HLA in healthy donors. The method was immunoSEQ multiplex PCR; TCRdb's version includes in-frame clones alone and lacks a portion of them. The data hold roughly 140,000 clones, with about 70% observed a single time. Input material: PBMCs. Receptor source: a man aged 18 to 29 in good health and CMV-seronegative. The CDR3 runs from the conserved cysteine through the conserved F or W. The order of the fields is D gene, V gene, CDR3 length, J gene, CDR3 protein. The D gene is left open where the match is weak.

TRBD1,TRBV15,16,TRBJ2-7,CATSGHETGFTDEQYF
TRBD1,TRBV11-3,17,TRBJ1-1,CASSSPGTGIRTTEAFF
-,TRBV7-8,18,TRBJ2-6,CASSLASGGDNGANVLTF
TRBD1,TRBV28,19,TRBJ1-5,CASSLGWGTRQGRLQPQHF
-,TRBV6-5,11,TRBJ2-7,CASRTDYEQYF
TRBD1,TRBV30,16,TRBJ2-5,CALNHRDRGRRETQYF
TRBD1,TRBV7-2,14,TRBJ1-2,CASSPWTGDKGYTF
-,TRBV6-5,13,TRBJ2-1,CASSSPWGGEQFF
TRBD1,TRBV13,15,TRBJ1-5,CASSVGTGGNQPQHF
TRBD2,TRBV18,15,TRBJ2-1,CASSPTGLENNEQFF
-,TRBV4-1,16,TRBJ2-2,CASSQTGRPNTGELFF
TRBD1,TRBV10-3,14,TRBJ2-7,CAIGSTGDRDEQYF
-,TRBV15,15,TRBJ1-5,CATSRDLAGDQPQHF
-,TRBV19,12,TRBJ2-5,CASSIGGQPQYF
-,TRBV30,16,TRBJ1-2,CAWSTWDPAGNYGYTF
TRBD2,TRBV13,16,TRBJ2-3,CASSLGLAGHTDTQYF
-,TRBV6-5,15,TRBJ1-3,CASRTADLSGNTIYF
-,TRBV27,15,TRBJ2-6,CASSLGGLGANVLTF
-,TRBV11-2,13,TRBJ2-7,CASSLGQVYEQYF
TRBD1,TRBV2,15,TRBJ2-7,CASSEEGRGTYEQYF
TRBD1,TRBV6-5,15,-,CASSGDRGGTYEQYF
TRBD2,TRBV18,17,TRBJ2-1,CASSLNGRDGGPNEQFF
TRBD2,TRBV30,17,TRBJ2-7,CAWSVFVSGTSLYEQYF
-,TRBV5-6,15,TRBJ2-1,CASRPGTNSYNEQFF
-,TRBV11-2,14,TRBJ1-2,CASSLDLGGLGYTF
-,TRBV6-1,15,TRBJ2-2,CASTPGQPPSGELFF
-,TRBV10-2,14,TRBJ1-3,CASSESSNFGTIYF
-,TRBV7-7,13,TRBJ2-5,CASSFNPGETQYF
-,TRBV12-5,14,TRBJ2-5,CASGLSGRQETQYF
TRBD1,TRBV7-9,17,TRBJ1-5,CASSLGTGVSGNQPQHF
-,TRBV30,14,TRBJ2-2,CAWNRALRTGELFF
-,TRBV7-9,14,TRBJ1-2,CASSLTGVNYGYTF
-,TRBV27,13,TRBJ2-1,CASAAFSYNEQFF
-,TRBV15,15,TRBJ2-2,CATSRPGQNTGELFF
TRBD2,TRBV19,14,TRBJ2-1,CASSIGLAGNEQFF
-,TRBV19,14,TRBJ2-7,CASSVGRAAYEQYF
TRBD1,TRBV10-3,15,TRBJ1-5,CAISEGTGVNQPQHF
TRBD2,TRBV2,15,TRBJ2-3,CASRLGTSGVDTQYF
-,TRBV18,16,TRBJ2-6,CASSPDSNSGANVLTF
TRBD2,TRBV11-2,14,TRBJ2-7,CASSPGLASHEQYF
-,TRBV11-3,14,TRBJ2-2,CASSLLGDTGELFF
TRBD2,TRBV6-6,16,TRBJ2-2,CASTPGLAGAPGELFF